The clone carrying this T cell receptor beta chain showed up just a few times. What it binds is not known. The data were obtained in a study of T cells after yellow fever vaccination. Study-wide findings and caveats: After the booster, around 95% of CD4 and about nine tenths of CD8 primary-response clones were re-detected. Researchers cautioned that FACS-sorted repertoires could harbor abundant clonotypes contaminating from the bulk population.

MiXCR, applied by TCRdb to the 5' RACE reads, yields one record per CDR3 protein. Of 300,000 to 450,000 distinct CDR3 sequences listed, 6.2% are singletons. The CDR3 spans 15 residues. CDR1 and CDR2 from the germline V gene are DFQATT and SNEGSKA (reference sequence). The ends lost 4 bases at V and 2 bases at J; junction bases unmatched: 9. The sequences come from PBMCs, collected 5 days after the yellow fever booster vaccination. This sequence joins TRBV20-1 and TRBJ2-3, with 7 bases identical to TRBD2. The TCR comes from a man aged 30-40 years who received the YFV17D yellow fever vaccine. The chain's CDR3 is CSAKRRAGTTDTQYF. The CDR3 bases are TGCAGTGCTAAGCGTCGAGCGGGAACCACAGATACGCAGTATTTT.